This T cell receptor beta chain was recorded in a study of blood T cell repertoires in COVID-19. Whole-study context: Both acute and convalescent COVID-19 samples were obtained from the United States, Italy and Spain. The cDNA or gDNA used as material had been derived from T cells, B-cell-depleted T cells, or PBMCs.

This CDR3 is built from 12 residues. Trimming pared 3 bases from V and 7 bases from J, leaving 10 bases between. Per the germline V gene, CDR1 is MDHEN and CDR2 is SYDVKM. In the authors' workflow: Scientists estimated how many nucleated cells there were by amplifying reference gene primers. Sequencing used immunoSEQ multiplex PCR; TCRdb keeps in-frame clones, though not all of them. That table supplies the V and J calls and clone size; D and trimming were determined from the DNA. The sample yields some 45,000 clones, roughly 90% seen once. This TCR derives from a human donor in a cohort sampled during active COVID-19. The chain uses TRBV28 and TRBJ2-7, with D unclear. The sample consisted of peripheral blood. The DNA for the CDR3 is TGTGCCAGCAGTTTCCAGCGTGTTGAGCAGTACTTC. This translates into CASSFQRVEQYF.